Shown below are 28 T cell receptor beta chains from a single sample sequenced in a study of a mutant IDH1 vaccine in newly diagnosed glioma (dated by TCRdb to the early 2020s). In the paper's terms, the time point label means: baseline, week 1 (first vaccination visit). Explained via the paper, the treatment or condition label denotes: pre-vaccination baseline after standard-of-care therapy. Library preparation employed the immunoSEQ multiplex PCR assay. TCRdb took over this immuneACCESS table, retaining in-frame rearrangements with V and J assigned. Such tables are incomplete; in checked studies, under half of the missing clones stem from an unresolved V gene, and the remainder is unexplained. Here the sample has about 98,000 clones; around nine tenths occur a single time. Jointly, the top ten make up roughly 0.54% of the sample. Material: PBMCs, obtained from a glioma patient treated with radiotherapy, temozolomide or both. The receptors here all came from a woman between 50 and 59 years old with glioma.

This chain connects TRBV19 to TRBJ2-1, with D perhaps matching TRBD2 (6 bases). The CDR3 has 17 residues. Germline V gene data show CDR1 as LNHDA and CDR2 as SQIVND (reference sequence). Trimming stripped 1 base from V and 0 bases from J, with 13 bases between. The CDR3 region is CASSIAGRERSYNEQFF. CDR3 sequence (DNA): TGTGCCAGTAGTATAGCAGGACGGGAGCGCTCCTACAATGAGCAGTTCTTC.

V gene TRBV27 combines with J gene TRBJ2-3; no firm D call. Germline CDR1 is MNHEY and CDR2 is SMNVEV (reference sequence). The CDR3 spans 13 residues. The V gene lost 4 bases and the J gene lost 2 bases, with 7 bases spanning the gap. CDR3 in amino acids: CASSSRYTDTQYF. In nucleotides, the CDR3 is TGTGCCAGCAGTTCCAGGTACACAGATACGCAGTATTTT.

This clone was counted a single time. The chain recombines TRBV10-3 with TRBJ2-1, with a possible D match to TRBD2 (7 bases). Looked up from germline, CDR1 is ENHRY and CDR2 is SYGVKD. This CDR3 has 15 amino acids. V dropped 2 bases and J dropped 4 bases, with 12 bases sitting between them. Here the CDR3 DNA reads TGTGCCATCAGTGAGAGGGGGGGAGAATACAATGAGCAGTTCTTC. Encoded protein: CAISERGGEYNEQFF.

The V gene is TRBV5-4, the J gene TRBJ1-5, with TRBD1 matching over 10 bases. This CDR3 has 16 amino acids. The germline V gene has CDR1 SGHNT and CDR2 YYREEE (reference sequence). V was clipped by 5 bases and J by 7 bases; unmatched bases: 12. CDR3 sequence (DNA): TGTGCCAGCAGGAGTGGACAGGGGGTCTACCGACAGCCCCAGCATTTT. It translates to CASRSGQGVYRQPQHF.

The chain combines TRBV28 with TRBJ1-2; D possibly corresponds to TRBD1 (6 bases). The V end lost 7 bases, the J end lost 2 bases, and 23 bases lay between the germline ends. CDR1 is MDHEN and CDR2 is SYDVKM in the germline V gene. The CDR3 spans 17 residues. CDR3 coding DNA: TGTGCCAGCATTTCCCCAACGGCGGGGGGGGCAAACTATGGCTACACCTTC. Translation: CASISPTAGGANYGYTF.

V usage is TRBV29-1 and J usage is TRBJ2-1, with 14 bases matching TRBD2. The trim removed 6 bases at V and 3 bases at J, leaving 10 bases unmatched. This CDR3 contains 17 residues. Germline V gene lookup returns CDR1 SQVTM and CDR2 ANQGSEA. Here the CDR3 reads CSVSGTSGRPYYNEQFF. The DNA of the CDR3 is TGCAGCGTGTCCGGGACTAGCGGGAGACCCTACTACAATGAGCAGTTCTTC.

This sequence joins TRBV7-8 and TRBJ2-1; 8 nucleotides align to TRBD2. Looked up from germline, CDR1 is SGHVS and CDR2 is FQNEAQ. V lost 1 base, J lost 9 bases, and 5 bases stayed unmatched. This CDR3 is 14 amino acids long. The CDR3 is CASSLGGGRFEQFF. DNA of the CDR3: TGTGCCAGCAGCTTAGGGGGCGGGAGGTTTGAGCAGTTCTTC.

This sequence joins TRBV10-3 and TRBJ2-7, with D unclear. This CDR3 region has 11 residues. V shed 3 bases and J shed 0 bases, with 0 bases lying between them. Germline V gives CDR1 ENHRY, CDR2 SYGVKD. CDR3 sequence reads: CAISDSYEQYF. In DNA form, the CDR3 reads TGTGCCATCAGTGACTCCTACGAGCAGTACTTC.

This sequence joins TRBV4-1 and TRBJ1-3; D is uncertain. V shed 0 bases and J shed 2 bases, with 8 bases lying between them. The CDR3 runs 15 residues. Germline-derived CDR1 and CDR2 are MGHRA and YSYEKL. The CDR3 nucleotides read TGCGCCAGCAGCCAAGATCAATCCCCTGGAAACACCATATATTTT. Its translation: CASSQDQSPGNTIYF.

This clone appeared once. The V gene is TRBV2, the J gene TRBJ2-7, with a weak D call TRBD1 (6 bases). The CDR3 runs to 13 residues. Germline V CDR1 and CDR2: SNHLY, FYNNEI. The germline V and J ends were trimmed by 4 bases and 3 bases, with 10 bases remaining between them. The CDR3 here is CASSGGTYYEQYF. For the CDR3, the DNA is TGTGCCAGCAGTGGGGGGACATACTACGAGCAGTACTTC. The full variable domain, rest sourced from reference TRBV2 and TRBJ2-7, is EPEVTQTPSHQVTQMGQEVILRCVPISNHLYFYWYRQILGQKVEFLVSFYNNEISEKSEIFDDQFSVERPDGSNFTLKIRSTKLEDSAMYFCASSGGTYYEQYFGPGTRLTVT.

This CDR3 is CASSVRGSPLHF. The CDR3 coding sequence is TGTGCCAGCAGCGTCAGGGGATCACCCCTCCACTTT. The rearrangement joins TRBV7-2 to TRBJ1-6; D perhaps matches TRBD1 (6 bases). The CDR3 has 12 residues. Germline V gene data show CDR1 as SGHTA and CDR2 as FQGNSA. V lost 5 bases to trimming and J lost 10 bases, with 9 bases between them.

The rearrangement uses TRBV5-8 and TRBJ2-5; D is possibly TRBD1 or TRBD2 (5 bases each). The CDR3 length is 16 residues. CDR1 SGHTS and CDR2 YDEGEE come from the germline V gene. Trimming pared 1 base from V and 4 bases from J, leaving 17 bases between. CDR3 in amino acids: CASSLTEGYGIETQYF. DNA of the CDR3: TGTGCCAGCAGCTTGACCGAGGGGTACGGTATAGAGACCCAGTACTTC.

This chain joins TRBV27 and TRBJ2-7; 16 bases are a match to TRBD2. J gave up 3 bases and V 5 bases, and 10 bases lay outside the gene matches. Germline V gene data show CDR1 as MNHEY and CDR2 as SMNVEV (reference sequence). The CDR3 consists of 18 residues. This CDR3 is CASSGKGLAGGPLYEQYF. DNA for the CDR3: TGTGCCAGCAGTGGTAAGGGACTAGCGGGAGGGCCTCTCTACGAGCAGTACTTC.

The chain couples TRBV5-5 to TRBJ2-2; a possible D gene is TRBD1 (7 bases). CDR3 length: 15 amino acids. CDR1 and CDR2 from the germline V gene are SGHKS and YYEKEE (reference sequence). V was cut by 7 bases and J by 3 bases, with 16 bases left in between. The CDR3 is CASGKLRGDTGELFF. Written as DNA, the CDR3 is TGTGCCAGCGGAAAACTCAGGGGGGACACCGGGGAGCTGTTTTTT.

This clone was seen more than once but under ten times. V usage is TRBV7-9 and J usage is TRBJ1-1, with 7 bases matching TRBD1. The CDR3 runs to 14 residues. The V and J ends lost 5 bases and 1 base, in that order; junction bases with no gene match: 4. CDR1 SEHNR and CDR2 FQNEAQ come from the germline V gene (reference sequence). In DNA, the CDR3 is TGTGCCAGCAGCCCCGGACAGGCGAACACTGAAGCTTTCTTT. The encoded protein is CASSPGQANTEAFF.

The chain combines TRBV29-1 with TRBJ2-2; 8 positions agree with TRBD2. J was trimmed by 3 bases and V by 4 bases; bases with no gene match: 7. Germline V gives CDR1 SQVTM, CDR2 ANQGSEA. CDR3 size: 15 residues. CDR3 nucleotides: TGCAGCGTTGTCGGCGGGAGGAAAGACACCGGGGAGCTGTTTTTT. It specifies CSVVGGRKDTGELFF.

This chain connects TRBV27 to TRBJ2-5; a weak D match, TRBD2 (7 bases). V shed 4 bases and J shed 5 bases, with 14 bases lying between them. Germline V gene lookup returns CDR1 MNHEY and CDR2 SMNVEV (reference sequence). The CDR3 extends over 14 amino acids. The CDR3 reads CASSSTRGGETQYF. CDR3 in DNA: TGTGCCAGCAGTTCGACTAGGGGGGGCGAGACCCAGTACTTC.

The chain employs TRBV18 and TRBJ1-1, with TRBD1 matching over 8 bases. The CDR3 runs to 16 residues. After removal of 0 bases from V and 2 bases from J, the junction contained 5 bases not matched to a gene. Germline V gene data show CDR1 as KGHSH and CDR2 as LQKENI. In nucleotides, the CDR3 is TGTGCCAGCTCACCACCGAGGACAGGGACCAACACTGAAGCTTTCTTT. Translation gives CASSPPRTGTNTEAFF.

The sample holds one count of this clone. V is TRBV6-1 and J is TRBJ2-1; 12 positions agree with TRBD2. J lost 9 bases, V lost 4 bases, and 7 bases had no gene match. The CDR3 sequence is 15 residues long. Per germline, CDR1 MNHNS and CDR2 SASEGT. CDR3 protein: CASSARLAGVGEQFF. CDR3 sequence (DNA): TGTGCCAGCAGTGCCCGACTAGCGGGAGTAGGTGAGCAGTTCTTC.

The CDR3 region is CASSDTSGGYNEQFF. CDR3 in DNA: TGTGCCAGCAGCGATACTAGCGGGGGGTACAATGAGCAGTTCTTC. J is TRBJ2-1 and V is TRBV4-2; 12 bases are a match to TRBD2. V was clipped by 5 bases and J by 4 bases; unmatched bases: 3. The CDR3 has 15 residues. Germline-derived CDR1 and CDR2 are LGHNA and YNFKEQ.

This chain uses TRBV13 with TRBJ2-1; 15 bases map to TRBD2. CDR1 and CDR2 (germline): PRHDT, FYEKMQ (reference sequence). The V and J ends lost 5 bases and 2 bases, in that order; junction bases with no gene match: 7. The CDR3 is 18 amino acids. The CDR3 spells CASSPGTSGRIAYNEQFF. In DNA form, the CDR3 reads TGTGCCAGCAGCCCGGGGACTAGCGGGAGGATCGCCTACAATGAGCAGTTCTTC.

This chain connects TRBV5-6 to TRBJ1-5; the D gene is possibly TRBD1 (5 bases). Germline-derived CDR1 and CDR2 are SGHDT and YYEEEE. The ends were cut back, 0 bases at V and 1 base at J, with 8 bases in the middle. The CDR3 has 15 amino acids. The CDR3 reads CASSLEGRSNQPQHF. The CDR3 region has the DNA TGTGCCAGCAGCTTGGAGGGGAGGAGCAATCAGCCCCAGCATTTT.

The CDR3 DNA follows: TGTGCCAGCAGCCAAGTCGAGACCGGAGGGATCTACGAGCAGTACTTC. Its protein product is CASSQVETGGIYEQYF. The V call is TRBV4-2, the J call TRBJ2-7; D perhaps matches TRBD2 (6 bases). This CDR3 region has 16 residues. V lost 1 base, J lost 3 bases, and 16 bases lay in between. Germline V gene lookup returns CDR1 LGHNA and CDR2 YNFKEQ.

V and J are TRBV28 and TRBJ1-3; 10 nucleotides line up with TRBD1. CDR3 length: 14 residues. Looked up from germline, CDR1 is MDHEN and CDR2 is SYDVKM. Trimming removed 5 bases from V and 5 bases from J; junction bases left unmatched: 3. The CDR3 DNA is TGTGCCAGCAGTCCGGGACAGGGGAGAAACACCATATATTTT. Its protein is CASSPGQGRNTIYF.

V is TRBV2 and J is TRBJ2-4; 8 nucleotides line up with TRBD2. The germline CDR1 and CDR2 sequences are SNHLY and FYNNEI. This CDR3 spans 13 amino acids. With 6 bases clipped from V and 8 bases from J, the junction kept 6 bases outside the gene matches. CDR3 coding DNA: TGTGCCAGCAGGGCATCGGGGGGGTACATTCAGTACTTC. Amino acid sequence: CASRASGGYIQYF.

This clone occurred a few times. This chain links TRBV28 with TRBJ1-5; no clear D. V gave up 2 bases and J gave up 0 bases, with 17 bases separating them. There are 18 residues in the CDR3. Per the germline V gene, CDR1 is MDHEN and CDR2 is SYDVKM. In nucleotides, the CDR3 is TGTGCCAGCAGTTTAACCCTCGGGGTACCCTATAGCAATCAGCCCCAGCATTTT. Its translation: CASSLTLGVPYSNQPQHF.

The V call is TRBV28, the J call TRBJ2-7; 8 bases match TRBD1. Germline loops: CDR1 MDHEN, CDR2 SYDVKM. The CDR3 has 16 amino acids. V shed 4 bases and J 0 bases; nucleotides not matched to a gene: 8. CDR3 sequence: CASSSPGQENSYEQYF. In DNA form, the CDR3 reads TGTGCCAGCAGTTCCCCGGGACAGGAGAACTCCTACGAGCAGTACTTC.

This chain links TRBV15 with TRBJ2-1, with 11 positions matching TRBD2. The germline gives CDR1 LNHNV, CDR2 YYDKDF (reference sequence). V shed 8 bases, J shed 0 bases, and the junction held 12 bases outside the gene matches. This CDR3 has 18 residues. CDR3 region: CATLSTSGKRSSYNEQFF. DNA for the CDR3: TGTGCCACCCTTTCGACTAGCGGGAAAAGGAGCTCCTACAATGAGCAGTTCTTC.